What follows are 7 T cell receptor beta chains derived from one specimen sequenced in a study of tumor and adjacent non-tumor tissue in lung cancer (dated by TCRdb to between 2017 and 2018). The library was produced with multiplex PCR. Sequencer: Illumina HiSeq 2500. TCRbeta libraries were constructed through three rounds of nested PCR with primers (Table S4) according to protocols modified from ARM-PCR. The public reads were run again by TCRdb, first through fastp at Q25 and then through MiXCR, and only productive beta chains were kept. Each CDR3 protein appears once, grouped with its most common genes and DNA. This sample comprises more than 85,000 distinct CDR3 sequences, 55% to 65% of them detected only once. The ten largest clones capture 15% to 20% of the sample. RNA was isolated from bulk unsorted tissue, and RNA quality was assessed with a NanoDrop ND-1000 and an Agilent 2100. The normal lung samples consisted of distant non-tumor tissue collected more than 3 cm from the tumor edge.

The sequenced material came from distant non-tumor lung tissue. The receptors shown here come from a man aged 25-40 years with non-small cell lung cancer.

About this clonotype itself: No conserved phenylalanine or tryptophan is present at the end of the CDR3, so a read error is the likely explanation. J is TRBJ2-7 and V is TRBV20-1, with D possibly TRBD2 on 6 matching bases. The V gene's germline CDR1 is DFQATT and CDR2 SNEGSKA (reference sequence). The CDR3 is made up of 16 amino acids. DNA of the CDR3: TGCAGTGCTCTGAACACGGCGGGAACCACCTCCCACGAGCAGTACCTC. This encodes CSALNTAGTTSHEQYL.

Details on this clonotype: At one boundary the junction diverges from the germline segment, which might be a read error. The rearrangement uses TRBV11-2 and TRBJ2-1; weak D call: TRBD2 (7 bases). Germline lookup yields CDR1 SGHAT and CDR2 FQNNGV. The CDR3 runs to 16 residues. CDR3 amino acids: CASSFARGQTYNEQSF. CDR3 in DNA: TGTGCCAGCAGCTTCGCGCGGGGGCAGACCTACAATGAGCAGTCCTTC.

This clonotype has only a few counts. The genes are TRBV20-1 and TRBJ2-3; TRBD2 aligns across 11 bases. Looked up from germline, CDR1 is DFQATT and CDR2 is SNEGSKA (reference sequence). This CDR3 has 15 residues. V trimming: 8 bases; J trimming: 6 bases; junction bases outside the gene matches: 13. The DNA for the CDR3 is TGCAGTCCGAACGATTTTAGCGGGGGGGCTGATACGCAGTATTTT. Its translation: CSPNDFSGGADTQYF.

About this clonotype: One end of the junction fails to match germline, which may point to a read error. This rearrangement joins TRBV11-2 to TRBJ2-3; the D is unclear. The germline gives CDR1 SGHAT, CDR2 FQNNGV. The CDR3 is 15 amino acids. CDR3 sequence reads: CANSSNSGNTDTQYF. DNA of the CDR3: TGTGCCAACAGCTCTAACTCAGGAAACACAGATACGCAGTATTTT.

The chain couples TRBV11-3 to TRBJ2-7; D gene unclear. Germline lookup yields CDR1 SGHNT and CDR2 YENEEA. This CDR3 spans 10 amino acids. Trimming removed 7 bases at V and 12 bases at J, with 13 bases between. This CDR3 is CASKTYKRYF. CDR3 in DNA: TGTGCCAGCAAGACCTACAAGCGGTACTTC.

The V and J genes are TRBV20-1 and TRBJ2-5; 8 nucleotides agree with TRBD2. The CDR3 totals 13 residues. J was trimmed by 5 bases and V by 6 bases; bases with no gene match: 8. The V gene's germline CDR1 is DFQATT and CDR2 SNEGSKA (reference sequence). The CDR3 here is CSAPSGGHETQYF. The CDR3 DNA reads as TGCAGTGCCCCCAGCGGGGGCCATGAGACCCAGTACTTC.

J is TRBJ2-5 and V is TRBV11-1; TRBD2 might be the D (7 bases). V was trimmed by 5 bases and J by 5 bases, leaving 12 bases between them. CDR1 and CDR2 (germline): SGHAT, FQDESV (reference sequence). The CDR3 has 13 amino acids. CDR3 residues: CASSARGHETQYF. CDR3 DNA sequence: TGTGCCAGCAGCGCGCGGGGGCATGAGACCCAGTACTTC.